The next 17 T cell receptor beta chains were all read from a single sample in a study of radiotherapy plus CTLA-4 blockade in lung cancer (dated by TCRdb to 2016 to 2019). The library was prepared using the immunoSEQ multiplex PCR assay. This is the immuneACCESS table as TCRdb keeps it, with only in-frame sequences that have V and J called. A part of the clones is gone; compared with another copy, unresolved V genes explain less than half, and the rest is unexplained. Counted in this sample were about 45,000 clones; more than 70% of them appeared once. The ten largest clones take up around 8.3% of the sample. Sequenced material: peripheral blood, taken from a patient treated with radiotherapy plus ipilimumab. Source of these receptors: a human donor with non-small cell lung cancer who had stable disease on radiotherapy plus ipilimumab.

The J gene is TRBJ2-6, the V gene TRBV19; 8 positions match TRBD1. Looked up from germline, CDR1 is LNHDA and CDR2 is SQIVND (reference sequence). The CDR3 runs 17 residues. The ends lost 0 bases at V and 4 bases at J; junction bases unmatched: 5. Written as DNA, the CDR3 is TGTGCCAGTAGTATAGAGACAGGGGTCGCCGGGGCCAACGTCCTGACTTTC. Amino acid sequence: CASSIETGVAGANVLTF.

The chain's CDR3 is CASSTLGQNTGELFF. The CDR3 DNA reads TGTGCCAGCAGCACACTGGGACAGAACACCGGGGAGCTGTTTTTT. V is TRBV7-8 and J is TRBJ2-2; the D gene is possibly TRBD1 (6 bases). CDR1 is SGHVS and CDR2 is FQNEAQ in the germline V gene. V dropped 5 bases and J dropped 1 base, with 11 bases sitting between them. The CDR3 is 15 amino acids. Supplemented by reference TRBV7-8 and TRBJ2-2, the full variable domain reads GAGVSQSPRYKVAKRGQDVALRCDPISGHVSLFWYQQALGQGPEFLTYFQNEAQLDKSGLPSDRFFAERPEGSVSTLKIQRTQQEDSAVYLCASSTLGQNTGELFFGEGSRLTVL.

J is TRBJ1-1 and V is TRBV10-1; 7 bases fit TRBD1. V lost 0 bases and J lost 1; bases outside the gene matches: 2. Germline CDR1 reads WNHNN; CDR2 reads SYGVQD (reference sequence). This CDR3 contains 15 residues. Here the CDR3 DNA reads TGCGCCAGCAGTGAGTCGACAGGGTCGAACACTGAAGCTTTCTTT. Translated: CASSESTGSNTEAFF.

The chain recombines TRBV6-1 with TRBJ1-1; weak D call: TRBD1 (5 bases). Between the trimmed V and J ends, which lost 8 bases and 5 bases, there was a span of 12 bases. This CDR3 is built from 12 residues. Germline V gene sequence: CDR1 MNHNS, CDR2 SASEGT. As DNA, the CDR3 is TGTGCCAGCGAGTCAGGGAGGACTGAAGCTTTCTTT. As protein: CASESGRTEAFF.

V gene TRBV7-9 combines with J gene TRBJ1-5, with D maybe TRBD1 (5 bases). V lost 5 bases and J 0 bases, leaving 5 bases between the germline ends. Germline V gene lookup returns CDR1 SEHNR and CDR2 FQNEAQ (reference sequence). This CDR3 is built from 13 residues. The CDR3 here is CASSGTSNQPQHF. CDR3 DNA sequence: TGTGCCAGCAGCGGGACTAGCAATCAGCCCCAGCATTTT.

This chain links TRBV6-1 with TRBJ1-1; D ambiguous. V was clipped by 0 bases and J by 8 bases, with 10 bases between them. Germline CDR1 MNHNS, CDR2 SASEGT. This CDR3 contains 13 residues. CDR3 residues: CASSEANLPEAFF. CDR3 DNA: TGTGCCAGCAGTGAAGCAAACCTACCCGAAGCTTTCTTT.

This clone was observed a handful of times. In nucleotides, the CDR3 is TGTGCCAGCAGCTGGGACGTGCGCTCTGGGGCCAACGTCCTGACTTTC. Protein: CASSWDVRSGANVLTF. The chain has TRBV5-4 and TRBJ2-6, with D possibly called TRBD1 or TRBD2 (5 bases each). Germline CDR1 reads SGHNT; CDR2 reads YYREEE (reference sequence). Trimming pared 3 bases from V and 0 bases from J, leaving 10 bases between. This CDR3 comprises 16 residues.

The chain combines TRBV10-1 with TRBJ2-1; D possibly corresponds to TRBD1 (5 bases). Trimming removed 1 base at V and 7 bases at J, with 14 bases between. CDR1 and CDR2 from the germline V gene are WNHNN and SYGVQD (reference sequence). The CDR3 runs to 15 residues. The CDR3 DNA is TGCGCCAGCAGTGAGTTGACAGTCGGTTCTAATGAGCAGTTCTTC. Its translation is CASSELTVGSNEQFF.

The rearrangement links TRBV29-1 to TRBJ2-7; 9 nucleotides align to TRBD1. V lost 5 bases, J lost 4 bases, and 6 bases stayed unmatched. The CDR3 extends over 13 amino acids. Looked up from germline, CDR1 is SQVTM and CDR2 is ANQGSEA. The CDR3: CSVPSGQGYEQYF. The CDR3 bases are TGCAGCGTTCCAAGTGGACAGGGGTACGAGCAGTACTTC.

J is TRBJ2-5 and V is TRBV2; D unresolved. The CDR3 has 13 residues. Per the germline V gene, CDR1 is SNHLY and CDR2 is FYNNEI. Trimming took 6 bases from V and 5 from J, leaving 13 bases between them. The CDR3 is CASRLNPGETQYF. DNA of the CDR3: TGTGCCAGCAGACTGAACCCCGGGGAGACCCAGTACTTC.

The chain links TRBV6-1 to TRBJ1-1, with D perhaps matching TRBD1 (5 bases). The V gene's germline CDR1 is MNHNS and CDR2 SASEGT. This CDR3 is 12 amino acids long. The V end lost 5 bases, the J end lost 5 bases, and 9 bases lay between the germline ends. As DNA, the CDR3 is TGTGCCAGCAGTCGTCAGGGAACTGAAGCTTTCTTT. Protein: CASSRQGTEAFF.

The gene calls are TRBV6-5 and TRBJ1-6; possible D gene TRBD1, 6 bases. Deletions cut 5 bases from V and 6 bases from J, with 11 bases between. From germline, CDR1 is MNHEY and CDR2 SVGAGI. The CDR3 extends over 14 amino acids. CDR3 sequence: CASSRTDRNSPLHF. The CDR3, as DNA: TGTGCCAGCAGTAGGACAGACCGTAATTCACCCCTCCACTTT.

J is TRBJ2-7 and V is TRBV7-2; no firm D call. Germline values: CDR1 SGHTA, CDR2 FQGNSA. Trimming cost V 1 base and J 3 bases, with 4 bases left between them. The CDR3 sequence is 12 residues long. The CDR3 DNA sequence: TGTGCCAGCAGCTTAGGCAGCTACGAGCAGTACTTC. Protein: CASSLGSYEQYF.

This rearrangement joins TRBV25-1 to TRBJ2-3; unclear D gene. The germline V and J ends were trimmed by 1 base and 5 bases, with 10 bases remaining between them. The CDR3 loop spans 14 amino acids. Germline values: CDR1 MGHDK, CDR2 SYGVNS. The CDR3 DNA sequence: TGTGCCAGCAGTGAATTTGTGGTGAGAGATACGCAGTATTTT. Translating it yields CASSEFVVRDTQYF.

The chain couples TRBV5-6 to TRBJ1-1, with TRBD1 as a possible D gene (6 bases). V was shortened by 4 bases and J by 2 bases, with 18 bases between the two germline ends. The germline V gene encodes CDR1 SGHDT and CDR2 YYEEEE. The length of the CDR3 is 16 residues. The CDR3 sequence: CASSPTGQGLNTEAFF. CDR3 DNA sequence: TGTGCCAGCAGCCCAACGGGGCAGGGGCTCAACACTGAAGCTTTCTTT.

This rearrangement joins TRBV7-2 to TRBJ2-7, with TRBD1 identical over 7 bases. The CDR3 sequence is 15 residues long. From germline, CDR1 is SGHTA and CDR2 FQGNSA. Trimming at V came to 5 bases and at J to 9 bases, leaving 16 bases not matched to a gene. CDR3 in amino acids: CASSNPTGTLRGQYF. The CDR3 DNA reads as TGTGCCAGCAGCAACCCGACAGGGACCCTACGGGGGCAGTACTTC.

V and J are TRBV19 and TRBJ1-1, with D perhaps TRBD1 (5 bases). The CDR3 is 13 amino acids. Germline V gene sequence: CDR1 LNHDA, CDR2 SQIVND (reference sequence). With 5 bases removed from V and 7 bases from J, the gap between germline ends came to 14 bases. CDR3 in amino acids: CASSPTGNGEAFF. CDR3 DNA sequence: TGTGCCAGTAGTCCTACAGGAAATGGTGAAGCTTTCTTT.